The rows below give T cell receptor beta chains drawn from one sample of a study of response to subunit inactivated influenza vaccine. TCRdb reanalysed the RT-PCR reads using MiXCR and keeps one entry per CDR3 protein. The sample includes 590,000 or so distinct CDR3 sequences, around 15% of them seen just once. Specimen: PBMCs from blood, collected less than 15 days before vaccination. Every receptor here comes from a man aged 50 or older who received an inactivated influenza vaccine. Each CDR3 is given with its conserved first and last residue. Each record gives: V gene, J gene, clone size, D gene, CDR3 DNA, CDR3 protein. The D gene is left open where the match is weak. Rows give clone size only sometimes, using once, few, many, or a class for an expanded clone.

v_gene: TRBV20-1; j_gene: TRBJ1-1; abundance: .; d_gene: .; CDR3nt: TGCAGTGCTAGCTTCCGGGACACAGAAGCTTTCTTT; CDR3aa: CSASFRDTEAFF
v_gene: TRBV9; j_gene: TRBJ2-1; abundance: few; d_gene: TRBD1; CDR3nt: TGTGCCAGCAGCGTCCGGGACAGCTTATACAATGAGCAGTTCTTC; CDR3aa: CASSVRDSLYNEQFF
v_gene: TRBV6-2/TRBV6-3; j_gene: TRBJ2-4; abundance: few; d_gene: TRBD1; CDR3nt: TGTGCCAGCAGGCAGGGGGCTCGGAACATTCAGTACTTC; CDR3aa: CASRQGARNIQYF
v_gene: TRBV5-1; j_gene: TRBJ2-3; abundance: .; d_gene: TRBD2; CDR3nt: TGCGCCAGCAGCTGGGGGGTTCTAGCGGGGGACCGTCGAGATACGCAGTATTTT; CDR3aa: CASSWGVLAGDRRDTQYF
v_gene: TRBV7-8; j_gene: TRBJ2-7; abundance: many; d_gene: TRBD1; CDR3nt: TGTGCCAGCAGCGGCCGGGACAGCTACGAGCAGTACTTC; CDR3aa: CASSGRDSYEQYF
v_gene: TRBV18; j_gene: TRBJ2-2; abundance: .; d_gene: .; CDR3nt: TGTGCCAGCTCACCACAACAGGTTGGCGGCACCGGGGAGCTGTTTTTT; CDR3aa: CASSPQQVGGTGELFF
v_gene: TRBV5-1; j_gene: TRBJ1-5; abundance: few; d_gene: .; CDR3nt: TGCGCCAGCAGCCGGGACACAGATCAGCCCCAGCATTTT; CDR3aa: CASSRDTDQPQHF
v_gene: TRBV4-3; j_gene: TRBJ2-1; abundance: .; d_gene: .; CDR3nt: TGCGCCAGCAGCCCCCAGCAGGGGAGACCCAATGAGCAGTTCTTC; CDR3aa: CASSPQQGRPNEQFF
v_gene: TRBV6-5; j_gene: TRBJ1-2; abundance: .; d_gene: .; CDR3nt: TGTGCCAGCAGTTCCGGACAGCCTCCATATGGCTACACCTTC; CDR3aa: CASSSGQPPYGYTF
v_gene: TRBV5-5; j_gene: TRBJ1-1; abundance: many; d_gene: .; CDR3nt: TGTGCCAGCAGCTGGACACCTTCAATGAACACTGAAGCTTTCTTT; CDR3aa: CASSWTPSMNTEAFF
v_gene: TRBV6-2/TRBV6-3; j_gene: TRBJ2-1; abundance: .; d_gene: .; CDR3nt: TGTGCCAGCAGTTTTGGGCTCCCCTTAACATATGAGCAGTTCTTC; CDR3aa: CASSFGLPLTYEQFF
v_gene: TRBV6-1; j_gene: TRBJ1-5; abundance: few; d_gene: TRBD1; CDR3nt: TGTGCCAGCAGTCCAGGGGGCCCCAGGGTTCCCCAGCATTTT; CDR3aa: CASSPGGPRVPQHF
v_gene: TRBV10-1; j_gene: TRBJ1-1; abundance: few; d_gene: .; CDR3nt: TGCGCCAGTTCAACAGGGACCACTGAAGCTTTCTTT; CDR3aa: CASSTGTTEAFF
v_gene: TRBV3-1; j_gene: TRBJ1-6; abundance: .; d_gene: TRBD1; CDR3nt: TGTGCCAGCAGCCAAGCGGCAGGACAGGGGTCAGGCCTCCACTTT; CDR3aa: CASSQAAGQGSGLHF
v_gene: TRBV6-2/TRBV6-3; j_gene: TRBJ2-7; abundance: many; d_gene: .; CDR3nt: TGTGCCAGCAGTGACCTGGCGGGAATCTCCTACGAGCAGTACTTC; CDR3aa: CASSDLAGISYEQYF
v_gene: TRBV7-3; j_gene: TRBJ2-2; abundance: .; d_gene: TRBD2; CDR3nt: TGTGCCAGCAGAACCGGGACTAGCGTAACCGGGGAGCTGTTTTTT; CDR3aa: CASRTGTSVTGELFF
v_gene: TRBV11-2; j_gene: TRBJ2-7; abundance: .; d_gene: .; CDR3nt: TGTGCCAGCAGCCTCGGAACGCGGATAGGCGAGCAGTACTTC; CDR3aa: CASSLGTRIGEQYF
v_gene: TRBV6-2/TRBV6-3; j_gene: TRBJ2-2; abundance: few; d_gene: TRBD1; CDR3nt: TGTGCCAGCAGTTACCCCCGACAGGGTTCGGTCGGGGAGCTGTTTTTT; CDR3aa: CASSYPRQGSVGELFF
v_gene: TRBV25-1; j_gene: TRBJ2-1; abundance: .; d_gene: .; CDR3nt: TGTGCCAGCAGTCCCCCGAGAGCGCCTGTAAACAATGAGCAGTTCTTC; CDR3aa: CASSPPRAPVNNEQFF
v_gene: TRBV12-3/TRBV12-4; j_gene: TRBJ1-6; abundance: .; d_gene: TRBD1; CDR3nt: TGTGCCAGCAGTTCGGCAGGGGGCGGTTCACCCCTCCACTTT; CDR3aa: CASSSAGGGSPLHF
v_gene: TRBV28; j_gene: TRBJ1-5; abundance: few; d_gene: TRBD1; CDR3nt: TGTGCCAGCAGTCTCCTAGGGGGCAAGGGGCCCCAGCATTTT; CDR3aa: CASSLLGGKGPQHF
v_gene: TRBV6-2/TRBV6-3; j_gene: TRBJ2-5; abundance: .; d_gene: .; CDR3nt: TGTGCCAGCAGTTACTCAGTAAAGGGGGACGGAGATCAGGAGACCCAGTACTTC; CDR3aa: CASSYSVKGDGDQETQYF
v_gene: TRBV6-2/TRBV6-3; j_gene: TRBJ1-1; abundance: few; d_gene: TRBD1; CDR3nt: TGTGCCAGCAGTTACGGGGACAGGGGCAACACTGAAGCTTTCTTT; CDR3aa: CASSYGDRGNTEAFF
v_gene: TRBV5-1; j_gene: TRBJ1-2; abundance: many; d_gene: .; CDR3nt: TGCGCCAGCAGCCAAGCAGGGGCCAACTATGGCTACACCTTC; CDR3aa: CASSQAGANYGYTF
v_gene: TRBV27; j_gene: TRBJ2-7; abundance: few; d_gene: TRBD2; CDR3nt: TGTGCCAGCAGCTGGACTAGCGGGGAGATCTCCTACGAGCAGTACTTC; CDR3aa: CASSWTSGEISYEQYF
v_gene: TRBV3-1; j_gene: TRBJ1-2; abundance: .; d_gene: TRBD1; CDR3nt: TGTGCCAGCAGTCCAACGACAGGGCGCTATGGCTACACCTTC; CDR3aa: CASSPTTGRYGYTF
v_gene: TRBV27; j_gene: TRBJ2-7; abundance: few; d_gene: TRBD2; CDR3nt: TGTGCCAGCAGTTTCAGTCTAGCGGGGTTCTCCTACGAGCAGTACTTC; CDR3aa: CASSFSLAGFSYEQYF